This entry lists 25 T cell receptor beta chains sequenced from one sample in a study of blood T cell repertoires in COVID-19. TCRdb's copy holds only in-frame clones and misses some; the assay was immunoSEQ multiplex PCR. The sample lists 25,000 to 30,000 clones; 80% to 90% were seen once. Sequencing used peripheral blood. Every receptor here comes from a human donor in a cohort sampled during active COVID-19. The donor label of this sample is uncertain.

This chain links TRBV4-1 with TRBJ1-3; no firm D call. The CDR3 covers 14 residues. In germline, CDR1 is MGHRA, CDR2 YSYEKL. Deletions cut 6 bases from V and 0 bases from J, with 9 bases between. The CDR3 loop is CASRATSSGNTIYF. DNA for the CDR3: TGCGCCAGCAGAGCGACCAGCTCTGGAAACACCATATATTTT.

The chain carries TRBV24-1 and TRBJ2-1; 13 nucleotides match TRBD2. The CDR3 contains 15 residues. Trimming took 9 bases from V and 7 from J; bases not matched to a gene: 8. Germline V gene sequence: CDR1 KGHDR, CDR2 SFDVKD. The CDR3 nucleotides read TGTGCCACCTCTTCACTAGCGGGGGGGCGAAATGAGCAGTTCTTC. Translation: CATSSLAGGRNEQFF.

Here the CDR3 reads CASSYARREYNEQFF. CDR3 nucleotides: TGTGCCAGCAGTTACGCCCGGAGGGAGTACAATGAGCAGTTCTTC. The genes are TRBV6-9 and TRBJ2-1, with D perhaps TRBD2 (6 bases). The CDR3 has 15 amino acids. The germline gives CDR1 MNHGY, CDR2 SVAAGI. Trimming stripped 3 bases from V and 4 bases from J, with 13 bases between.

This clone was seen only once. V usage is TRBV2 and J usage is TRBJ1-5; 8 bases fit TRBD1. In germline, CDR1 is SNHLY, CDR2 FYNNEI. This CDR3 has 14 amino acids. Trimming at V came to 4 bases and at J to 1 base, leaving 0 bases not matched to a gene. CDR3 nucleotides: TGTGCCAGCAGTGGGGACAGGAGCAATCAGCCCCAGCATTTT. Encoded protein: CASSGDRSNQPQHF.

The chain is built from TRBV30 and TRBJ2-1; a weak D match, TRBD2 (6 bases). There are 14 residues in the CDR3. Deletions cut 5 bases from V and 8 bases from J, with 19 bases between. The V gene's germline CDR1 is GTSNPN and CDR2 SVGIG (reference sequence). The CDR3 protein is CAWLTSTLRDEQFF. CDR3 DNA sequence: TGTGCCTGGCTAACTAGCACCCTTAGGGATGAGCAGTTCTTC.

V gene TRBV5-4 combines with J gene TRBJ2-1; D remains ambiguous. Germline lookup yields CDR1 SGHNT and CDR2 YYREEE (reference sequence). The CDR3 contains 12 residues. Trimming removed 3 bases from V and 4 bases from J, with 5 bases in between. CDR3 in DNA: TGTGCCAGCAGCTCCCCGTACAATGAGCAGTTCTTC. Translated: CASSSPYNEQFF.

A single count supports this clone. The chain is built from TRBV18 and TRBJ2-5, with 12 nucleotides matching TRBD2. Germline trimming cut 0 bases from V and 2 bases from J; bases unmatched to any gene: 7. The germline V gene encodes CDR1 KGHSH and CDR2 LQKENI. The CDR3 contains 18 residues. CDR3 loop: CASSPPTWLAGGQETQYF. The CDR3 DNA reads as TGTGCCAGCTCACCACCGACCTGGCTAGCGGGGGGGCAAGAGACCCAGTACTTC.

The V call is TRBV6-6, the J call TRBJ1-1; possibly TRBD1 for D (5 bases). There are 13 residues in the CDR3. With 5 bases removed from V and 6 bases from J, the gap between germline ends came to 13 bases. Germline values: CDR1 MNHNY, CDR2 SVGAGI (reference sequence). This CDR3 is CASSLQGGAEAFF. CDR3 DNA sequence: TGTGCCAGCAGTCTCCAGGGAGGTGCTGAAGCTTTCTTT.

This clone was seen a single time. The chain combines TRBV2 with TRBJ2-4, with a weak D call TRBD2 (6 bases). Germline V gene lookup returns CDR1 SNHLY and CDR2 FYNNEI. The V end lost 8 bases, the J end lost 0 bases, and 17 bases lay between the germline ends. The CDR3 contains 16 residues. The DNA of the CDR3 is TGTGCCAGCTCGGGACTTACAGCCCTAGCCAAAAACATTCAGTACTTC. Protein: CASSGLTALAKNIQYF.

This clone was found a few times. This sequence joins TRBV4-1 and TRBJ1-4; 7 bases agree with TRBD1. The V gene's germline CDR1 is MGHRA and CDR2 YSYEKL. The CDR3 is made up of 17 amino acids. After removal of 0 bases from V and 7 bases from J, the junction contained 11 bases not matched to a gene. The CDR3 reads CASSQDRGNRGGEKLFF. The CDR3 bases are TGCGCCAGCAGCCAAGATCGGGGGAACAGGGGTGGTGAAAAACTGTTTTTT.

The chain combines TRBV19 with TRBJ2-6, with D possibly being TRBD1 (5 bases). The germline CDR1 and CDR2 sequences are LNHDA and SQIVND (reference sequence). Trimming removed 4 bases from V and 2 bases from J, with 15 bases in between. This CDR3 has 17 amino acids. CDR3 amino acids: CASSKEQATAGANVLTF. CDR3 nucleotides: TGTGCCAGTAGTAAGGAACAGGCTACCGCTGGGGCCAACGTCCTGACTTTC.

The chain combines TRBV2 with TRBJ2-7, with TRBD1 matching over 7 bases. Germline V gene lookup returns CDR1 SNHLY and CDR2 FYNNEI. The V and J ends lost 5 bases and 6 bases, in that order; junction bases with no gene match: 4. This CDR3 region has 12 residues. As DNA, the CDR3 is TGTGCCAGCAGTCTCGACAGGGCCGAGCAGTACTTC. It yields the protein CASSLDRAEQYF. Full variable domain (outside the CDR3, taken from reference TRBV2 and TRBJ2-7): EPEVTQTPSHQVTQMGQEVILRCVPISNHLYFYWYRQILGQKVEFLVSFYNNEISEKSEIFDDQFSVERPDGSNFTLKIRSTKLEDSAMYFCASSLDRAEQYFGPGTRLTVT.

V usage is TRBV6-5 and J usage is TRBJ1-5; the D gene is possibly TRBD1 (5 bases). The V end lost 10 bases, the J end lost 2 bases, and 12 bases lay between the germline ends. The CDR3 totals 13 residues. Germline CDR1 reads MNHEY; CDR2 reads SVGAGI. CDR3 in DNA: TGTGCCACCCGGGACTCCCGCAATCAGCCCCAGCATTTT. Its protein product is CATRDSRNQPQHF.

This chain connects TRBV25-1 to TRBJ2-6; D is unresolved. CDR1 and CDR2 (germline): MGHDK, SYGVNS. V was cut by 1 base and J by 2 bases, with 6 bases left in between. The CDR3 is 15 amino acids. The CDR3 reads CASSESRTGANVLTF. In DNA, the CDR3 is TGTGCCAGCAGTGAATCGCGGACTGGGGCCAACGTCCTGACTTTC.

The V gene is TRBV5-1, the J gene TRBJ2-3; perhaps TRBD1 as D (6 bases). CDR1 is SGHRS and CDR2 is YFSETQ in the germline V gene. V lost 4 bases to trimming and J lost 3 bases, with 12 bases between them. This CDR3 is built from 14 residues. The CDR3 spells CASSIRTATDTQYF. The CDR3 coding sequence is TGCGCCAGCAGCATCCGGACAGCTACAGATACGCAGTATTTT.

The chain couples TRBV28 to TRBJ1-1, with 7 bases identical to TRBD1. The ends lost 3 bases at V and 0 bases at J; junction bases unmatched: 7. The CDR3 loop spans 16 amino acids. Germline V lookup: CDR1 MDHEN, CDR2 SYDVKM. For the CDR3, the DNA is TGTGCCAGCAGTTTTCATGGACAGGTAATGAACACTGAAGCTTTCTTT. Amino acids: CASSFHGQVMNTEAFF.

This sequence joins TRBV5-1 and TRBJ2-3, with 10 nucleotides matching TRBD2. This CDR3 contains 15 residues. V shed 2 bases, J shed 6 bases, and the junction held 6 bases outside the gene matches. The V gene's germline CDR1 is SGHRS and CDR2 YFSETQ. The CDR3 nucleotides read TGCGCCAGCAGCTTCAGGACTAGCGGAGGCGATACGCAGTATTTT. Its translation is CASSFRTSGGDTQYF.

This chain joins TRBV7-3 and TRBJ2-2; D not certain. In germline, CDR1 is SGHTA, CDR2 FQGTGA. The CDR3 is made up of 12 amino acids. The V and J ends lost 5 bases and 2 bases respectively, with 3 bases between them. The CDR3 DNA sequence: TGTGCCAGCAGCCCAAACACCGGGGAGCTGTTTTTT. It is translated as CASSPNTGELFF.

The rearrangement uses TRBV2 and TRBJ1-2; the match to TRBD1 covers 7 bases. Germline loops: CDR1 SNHLY, CDR2 FYNNEI. Unmatched junction bases numbered 0, after V lost 8 bases and J lost 0 bases. This CDR3 is 12 amino acids long. The CDR3 here is CASGTANYGYTF. The CDR3, as DNA: TGTGCCAGCGGGACAGCTAACTATGGCTACACCTTC. Full variable domain (rest looked up from reference TRBV2 and TRBJ1-2): EPEVTQTPSHQVTQMGQEVILRCVPISNHLYFYWYRQILGQKVEFLVSFYNNEISEKSEIFDDQFSVERPDGSNFTLKIRSTKLEDSAMYFCASGTANYGYTFGSGTRLTVV.

This clone was seen a single time. The chain uses TRBV4-1 and TRBJ2-5; 16 positions agree with TRBD2. This CDR3 has 20 residues. The V gene end was trimmed by 0 bases and the J gene end by 5 bases; junction bases not matched to a gene: 12. CDR1 and CDR2 (germline): MGHRA, YSYEKL. CDR3 region: CASSQDFGTSGGAGVETQYF. In DNA, the CDR3 is TGCGCCAGCAGCCAAGATTTTGGGACTAGCGGGGGGGCCGGGGTGGAGACCCAGTACTTC.

The rearrangement joins TRBV30 to TRBJ2-1; tentatively, D is TRBD2 (6 bases). V lost 4 bases to trimming and J lost 0 bases, with 19 bases between them. The CDR3 has 17 amino acids. Germline-derived CDR1 and CDR2 are GTSNPN and SVGIG (reference sequence). The CDR3 DNA sequence: TGTGCCTGGAAAAAGTACGGCGGGGATTCCTCCTACAATGAGCAGTTCTTC. Translating it yields CAWKKYGGDSSYNEQFF.

This sequence joins TRBV5-1 and TRBJ2-7, with 10 bases that match TRBD2. The V gene end was trimmed by 3 bases and the J gene end by 0 bases; junction bases not matched to a gene: 15. Germline V gives CDR1 SGHRS, CDR2 YFSETQ. The CDR3 loop spans 19 amino acids. The CDR3 is CASSSGPSGGFSVSYEQYF. CDR3 nucleotide sequence: TGCGCCAGCAGCTCGGGCCCTAGCGGGGGTTTTTCTGTCTCCTACGAGCAGTACTTC.

The chain couples TRBV11-2 to TRBJ2-2; 7 positions match TRBD2. J was trimmed by 1 base and V by 6 bases; bases with no gene match: 5. The CDR3 has 15 amino acids. Per the germline V gene, CDR1 is SGHAT and CDR2 is FQNNGV. This chain's CDR3 is CASRPAGRNTGELFF. The CDR3 nucleotides are TGTGCCAGCAGACCAGCGGGGCGGAACACCGGGGAGCTGTTTTTT.

The V call is TRBV7-9, the J call TRBJ1-4; 7 positions agree with TRBD1. The CDR3 is made up of 16 amino acids. Germline lookup yields CDR1 SEHNR and CDR2 FQNEAQ (reference sequence). V lost 3 bases to trimming and J lost 3 bases; unmatched junction nucleotides: 7. The CDR3 here is CASSFGQGVSNEKLFF. The CDR3 nucleotides read TGTGCCAGCAGCTTTGGCCAGGGGGTATCTAATGAAAAACTGTTTTTT. The full variable domain, rest sourced from reference TRBV7-9 and TRBJ1-4, is DTGVSQNPRHKITKRGQNVTFRCDPISEHNRLYWYRQTLGQGPEFLTYFQNEAQLEKSRLLSDRFSAERPKGSFSTLEIQRTEQGDSAMYLCASSFGQGVSNEKLFFGSGTQLSVL.

The rearrangement links TRBV3-1 (or the pseudogene TRBV3-2) to TRBJ1-3; 7 nucleotides agree with TRBD1. Germline assignment: CDR1 LGHDT and CDR2 YNNKEL (reference sequence). Trimming at V came to 4 bases and at J to 8 bases, leaving 11 bases not matched to a gene. The CDR3 runs to 15 residues. CDR3 bases: TGTGCCAGCAGCCCGTACAGGGGAAATATGGACACCATATATTTT. Amino acids: CASSPYRGNMDTIYF.